These T cell receptor beta chains were read from a single sample in a study of T cell responses to AZD1222 COVID-19 vaccine. The method was immunoSEQ multiplex PCR; TCRdb's version includes in-frame clones alone and lacks a portion of them. This sample has about 120,000 clones; roughly nine tenths occur once, and the top ten carry around 1.4%. This specimen consisted of peripheral blood, obtained 28 days after the second AZD1222 dose. These receptors were collected from an adult who received the AZD1222 COVID-19 vaccine. CDR3s include the opening cysteine and the closing phenylalanine or tryptophan. Fields, in order: clone size, J gene, V gene, D gene, CDR3 protein, CDR3 DNA. D genes are given only for firm matches. Clone size is stated in some rows and not others, as once, few, many or a class when expanded.

. | TRBJ2-2 | TRBV5-5 | TRBD2 | CASSPGTSGPNTGELFF | TGTGCCAGCAGCCCGGGGACTAGCGGGCCGAACACCGGGGAGCTGTTTTTT
. | TRBJ2-1 | TRBV6-2/TRBV6-3 | . | CASSPPGAYNEQFF | TGTGCCAGCAGCCCGCCGGGGGCCTACAATGAGCAGTTCTTC
. | TRBJ2-5 | TRBV7-2 | . | CASSPRTVRETQYF | TGTGCCAGCAGCCCGAGGACGGTCCGGGAGACCCAGTACTTC
. | TRBJ2-3 | TRBV30 | TRBD2 | CAWSRGTSGRVTPDTQYF | TGTGCCTGGAGTCGGGGGACTAGCGGGAGAGTAACGCCAGATACGCAGTATTTT
once | TRBJ1-2 | TRBV6-4 | . | CASSDPGLPNYGYTF | TGTGCCAGCAGTGACCCCGGGTTACCAAACTATGGCTACACCTTC
. | TRBJ2-1 | TRBV30 | . | CAWSVRYYNEQFF | TGTGCCTGGTCCGTCAGGTACTACAATGAGCAGTTCTTC
. | TRBJ2-5 | TRBV29-1 | TRBD2 | CSGSGGRSSGRAGETQYF | TGCAGCGGCTCAGGGGGCAGGTCTAGCGGGAGGGCCGGAGAGACCCAGTACTTC
. | TRBJ2-1 | TRBV4-2 | . | CASSQDPRTSEQFF | TGTGCCAGCAGCCAAGATCCCCGGACTTCTGAGCAGTTCTTC
. | TRBJ1-6 | TRBV19 | . | CASGLGPTSPLHF | TGTGCCAGTGGCTTGGGGCCGACTTCACCCCTCCACTTT
. | TRBJ1-6 | TRBV3-1/TRBV3-2 | . | CASSQDLGNNSPLHF | TGTGCCAGCAGCCAAGATCTGGGGAATAATTCACCCCTCCACTTT
. | TRBJ2-1 | TRBV28 | TRBD2 | CASRLGTSGQYNEQFF | TGTGCCAGCCGCCTTGGGACTAGCGGGCAATACAATGAGCAGTTCTTC
. | TRBJ2-5 | TRBV2 | TRBD2 | CASSEWTRFGETQYF | TGTGCCAGCAGTGAATGGACTAGATTCGGGGAGACCCAGTACTTC
. | TRBJ2-1 | TRBV9 | . | CASSAREGPAGEQFF | TGTGCCAGCAGCGCAAGAGAGGGGCCCGCAGGGGAGCAGTTCTTC
. | TRBJ1-6 | TRBV7-2 | . | CASSLERFSPLHF | TGTGCCAGCAGCTTAGAGCGGTTTTCACCCCTCCACTTT
once | TRBJ2-6 | TRBV28 | . | CASTPDILPSPGANVLTF | TGTGCCAGCACCCCGGACATTCTGCCTAGCCCTGGGGCCAACGTCCTGACTTTC
. | TRBJ2-2 | TRBV6-4 | TRBD1 | CASSRGQAFTGELFF | TGTGCCAGCAGCAGGGGACAGGCCTTCACCGGGGAGCTGTTTTTT
. | TRBJ2-3 | TRBV5-1 | . | CASSLARTDTQYF | TGCGCCAGCAGCTTGGCCAGAACAGATACGCAGTATTTT
. | TRBJ1-1 | TRBV6-5 | TRBD1 | CASTATGDGTEAFF | TGTGCCAGCACCGCGACAGGGGACGGCACTGAAGCTTTCTTT
few | TRBJ2-1 | TRBV7-2 | TRBD2 | CASSLSGLASMSSYNEQFF | TGTGCCAGCAGCTTATCGGGACTAGCGTCTATGAGCTCCTACAATGAGCAGTTCTTC
. | TRBJ1-1 | TRBV2 | . | CASKMRPGRMNTEAFF | TGTGCCAGCAAGATGAGGCCCGGTCGTATGAACACTGAAGCTTTCTTT
few | TRBJ2-1 | TRBV19 | TRBD2 | CASSKWGLASSSYNEQFF | TGTGCCAGTAGTAAGTGGGGACTAGCGTCAAGCTCCTACAATGAGCAGTTCTTC
. | TRBJ2-3 | TRBV9 | TRBD2 | CASSATSGLSRGTDTQYF | TGTGCCAGCAGCGCGACTAGCGGACTCTCCCGGGGCACAGATACGCAGTATTTT
. | TRBJ1-6 | TRBV15 | TRBD1 | CATSSFSGQWMMALHF | TGTGCCACCAGCAGCTTTTCGGGACAGTGGATGATGGCCCTCCACTTT
. | TRBJ1-1 | TRBV20-1 | . | CSAKLGGAFF | TGCAGTGCTAAGCTCGGGGGGGCTTTCTTT
. | TRBJ1-2 | TRBV28 | . | CASSLAREYGYTF | TGTGCCAGCAGCTTGGCTAGGGAGTATGGCTACACCTTC
. | TRBJ2-2 | TRBV18 | . | CASSREPTGELFF | TGTGCCAGCTCACGTGAACCCACCGGGGAGCTGTTTTTT
. | TRBJ1-1 | TRBV4-1 | . | CASSQPFQGTEAFF | TGCGCCAGCAGCCAACCCTTCCAGGGGACTGAAGCTTTCTTT
. | TRBJ1-6 | TRBV9 | . | CASSASFGGNSPLHF | TGTGCCAGCAGCGCCTCCTTCGGGGGGAATTCACCCCTCCACTTT
. | TRBJ2-7 | TRBV5-8 | . | CASSLGAARGTYEQYF | TGTGCCAGCAGCTTGGGGGCTGCTCGCGGGACGTACGAGCAGTACTTC
. | TRBJ2-7 | TRBV11-2 | TRBD2 | CASSSLAGANYEQYF | TGTGCCAGCAGCTCCTTAGCGGGTGCCAACTACGAGCAGTACTTC
. | TRBJ1-3 | TRBV2 | . | CASRAGHLSGNTIYF | TGTGCCAGCAGAGCCGGACATCTCTCTGGAAACACCATATATTTT
. | TRBJ1-5 | TRBV19 | TRBD1 | CASSIGTAQPQHF | TGTGCCAGTAGTATCGGGACAGCTCAGCCCCAGCATTTT
. | TRBJ2-1 | TRBV27 | . | CASSLVSYNEQFF | TGTGCCAGCAGTTTAGTTTCCTACAATGAGCAGTTCTTC
. | TRBJ1-4 | TRBV6-5 | TRBD1 | CASSLDRGNEKLFF | TGTGCCAGCAGCCTGGACAGGGGGAATGAAAAACTGTTTTTT
. | TRBJ1-3 | TRBV6-5 | . | CASRPTLSSGNTIYF | TGTGCCAGCCGACCAACATTAAGCTCTGGAAACACCATATATTTT
. | TRBJ2-5 | TRBV4-2 | TRBD2 | CASSQQTLAGLNQETQYF | TGTGCCAGCAGCCAGCAGACTTTAGCGGGACTCAACCAAGAGACCCAGTACTTC
. | TRBJ2-7 | TRBV15 | TRBD2 | CATSRDPLAVYEQYF | TGTGCCACCAGCAGAGATCCCCTAGCGGTCTACGAGCAGTACTTC
. | TRBJ1-2 | TRBV27 | . | CASSLEHTF | TGTGCCAGCAGTTTGGAGCACACCTTC
. | TRBJ2-1 | TRBV5-4 | . | CASSPGGRLYNEQFF | TGTGCCAGCAGCCCTGGGGGGAGGCTTTACAATGAGCAGTTCTTC
. | TRBJ1-6 | TRBV6-5 | . | CASSYDSQANSPLHF | TGTGCCAGCAGTTACGATTCGCAGGCCAATTCACCCCTCCACTTT
. | TRBJ1-1 | TRBV18 | . | CASSPWSDTEAFF | TGTGCCAGCTCACCATGGTCTGACACTGAAGCTTTCTTT
. | TRBJ1-1 | TRBV12-3/TRBV12-4 | . | CASSSQWRAFF | TGTGCCAGCAGTTCCCAATGGAGGGCTTTCTTT
. | TRBJ2-1 | TRBV6-4 | TRBD1 | CASSSTGVGEQFF | TGTGCCAGCAGTTCTACAGGGGTAGGGGAGCAGTTCTTC
once | TRBJ2-7 | TRBV6-5 | . | CASGSVPYEQYF | TGTGCCAGCGGGAGTGTACCCTACGAGCAGTACTTC
. | TRBJ2-2 | TRBV18 | TRBD2 | CASSPRTSHTGELFF | TGTGCCAGCTCCCCCCGGACTAGCCACACCGGGGAGCTGTTTTTT
. | TRBJ1-1 | TRBV10-3 | TRBD1 | CAIRQGGTEAFF | TGTGCCATCAGACAGGGGGGCACTGAAGCTTTCTTT
. | TRBJ1-2 | TRBV12-3/TRBV12-4 | . | CASSWGIYGYTF | TGTGCCAGCAGTTGGGGAATCTATGGCTACACCTTC
. | TRBJ1-1 | TRBV28 | . | CASILGAGNTEAFF | TGTGCCAGCATCTTGGGGGCCGGGAACACTGAAGCTTTCTTT
. | TRBJ2-3 | TRBV20-1 | TRBD2 | CSASSGRHDTQYF | TGCAGTGCTAGTAGCGGGAGACATGATACGCAGTATTTT
. | TRBJ2-7 | TRBV4-1 | TRBD2 | CASSAHRGLANYEQYF | TGCGCCAGCAGCGCCCATCGAGGACTAGCGAACTACGAGCAGTACTTC
. | TRBJ2-2 | TRBV10-3 | TRBD1 | CAIRGQGVNTGELFF | TGTGCCATCAGAGGACAGGGGGTTAACACCGGGGAGCTGTTTTTT
. | TRBJ2-3 | TRBV27 | TRBD2 | CASSLNGRGRASGSRDTQYF | TGTGCCAGCAGTTTAAATGGCAGGGGGCGGGCTAGCGGGAGCAGAGATACGCAGTATTTT
. | TRBJ1-4 | TRBV4-1 | TRBD1 | CASSLDREKLFF | TGCGCCAGCAGCCTGGACAGGGAAAAACTGTTTTTT
once | TRBJ2-1 | TRBV11-2 | TRBD2 | CASRMKRGGEGGFF | TGTGCCAGCAGAATGAAGCGCGGGGGAGAGGGCGGGTTCTTC
once | TRBJ1-1 | TRBV7-9 | . | CASGRGDGVGNTEAFF | TGTGCCAGCGGCCGGGGGGACGGCGTCGGGAACACTGAAGCTTTCTTT